This T cell receptor beta chain was captured by sequencing in a study of T cells after yellow fever vaccination. Trimming removed 8 bases at V and 0 bases at J, with 16 bases between. The CDR3 covers 16 residues. Germline assignment: CDR1 SEHNR and CDR2 FQNEAQ (reference sequence). With regard to this clonotype: Its antigen is unknown.

One entry per CDR3 protein results from TCRdb running MiXCR on the 5' RACE reads. The sample records about 300,000 distinct CDR3 sequences, approximately 10% being singletons. Whole-study findings and limits: There was a small share of clonotypes that showed up in both the CD4 and CD8 compartments. At less than 97% for CD4 and approximately 88% for CD8, most primary-vaccination clones showed up again after the booster.

The genes are TRBV7-9 and TRBJ2-2, with D perhaps TRBD1 or TRBD2 (5 bases each). This sequence was found in a man aged 18 to 35 who received the YFV17D yellow fever vaccine. Sequenced material: CD4+ T cells sorted from PBMCs, taken 5 days after the yellow fever booster vaccination. CDR3 nucleotides: TGTGCCAGCGGGGCAATGGGACGGGCGAACACCGGGGAGCTGTTTTTT. Protein sequence: CASGAMGRANTGELFF.